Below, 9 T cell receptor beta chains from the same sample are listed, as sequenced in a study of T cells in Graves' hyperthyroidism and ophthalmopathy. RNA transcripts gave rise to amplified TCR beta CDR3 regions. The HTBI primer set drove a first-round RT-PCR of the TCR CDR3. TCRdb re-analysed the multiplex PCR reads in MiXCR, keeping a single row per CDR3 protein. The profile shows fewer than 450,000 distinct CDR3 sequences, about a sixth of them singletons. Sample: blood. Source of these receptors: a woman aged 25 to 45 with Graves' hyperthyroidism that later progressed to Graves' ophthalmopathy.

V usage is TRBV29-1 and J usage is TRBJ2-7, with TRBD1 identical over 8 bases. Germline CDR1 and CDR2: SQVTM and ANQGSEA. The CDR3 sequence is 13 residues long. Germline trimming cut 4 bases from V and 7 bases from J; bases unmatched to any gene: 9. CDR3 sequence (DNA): TGCAGCGTTGTGGGGCAGGGGGCCCAAGAGCAGTACTTC. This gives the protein CSVVGQGAQEQYF.

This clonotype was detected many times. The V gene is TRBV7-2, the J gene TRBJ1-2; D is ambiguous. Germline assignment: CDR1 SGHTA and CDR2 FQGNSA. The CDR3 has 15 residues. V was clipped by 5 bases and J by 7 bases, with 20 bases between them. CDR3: CASSPQEGGFSGYTF. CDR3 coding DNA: TGTGCCAGCAGCCCGCAGGAGGGCGGATTTTCTGGCTACACCTTC.

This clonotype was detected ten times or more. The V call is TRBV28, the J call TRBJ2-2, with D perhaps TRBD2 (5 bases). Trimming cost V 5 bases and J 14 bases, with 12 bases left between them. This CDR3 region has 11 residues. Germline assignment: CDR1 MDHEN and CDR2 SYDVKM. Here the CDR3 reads CASSLRGELFF. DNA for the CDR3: TGTGCCAGCAGTCTCCGGGGAGAACTGTTTTTT.

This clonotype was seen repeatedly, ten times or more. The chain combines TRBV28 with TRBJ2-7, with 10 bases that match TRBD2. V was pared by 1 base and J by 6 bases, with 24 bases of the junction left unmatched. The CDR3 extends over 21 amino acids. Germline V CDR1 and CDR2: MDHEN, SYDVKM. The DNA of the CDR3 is TGTGCCAGCAGTTTATCCCCTCTGACTAGCGGGCGCCCTCGCTTCGTCTCCGAGCAGTACTTC. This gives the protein CASSLSPLTSGRPRFVSEQYF. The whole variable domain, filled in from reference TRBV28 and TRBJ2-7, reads DVKVTQSSRYLVKRTGEKVFLECVQDMDHENMFWYRQDPGLGLRLIYFSYDVKMKEKGDIPEGYSVSREKKERFSLILESASTNQTSMYLCASSLSPLTSGRPRFVSEQYFGPGTRLTVT.

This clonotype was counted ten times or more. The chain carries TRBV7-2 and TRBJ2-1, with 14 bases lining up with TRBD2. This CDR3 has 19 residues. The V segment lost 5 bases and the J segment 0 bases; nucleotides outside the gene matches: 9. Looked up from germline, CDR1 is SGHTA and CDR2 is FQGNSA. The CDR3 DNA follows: TGTGCCAGCAGCCGACTACCCGGGACTAGCGGGGGCTCCTACAATGAGCAGTTCTTC. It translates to CASSRLPGTSGGSYNEQFF.

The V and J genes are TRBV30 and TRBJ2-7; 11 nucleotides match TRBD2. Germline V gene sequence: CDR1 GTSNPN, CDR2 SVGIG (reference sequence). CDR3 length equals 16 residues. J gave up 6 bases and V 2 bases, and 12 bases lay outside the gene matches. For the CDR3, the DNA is TGTGCCTGGAGTCAGTCTTTAGCGGGAGGGCCGGGCGAGCAGTACTTC. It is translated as CAWSQSLAGGPGEQYF. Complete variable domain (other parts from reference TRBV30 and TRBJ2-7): SQTIHQWPATLVQPVGSPLSLECTVEGTSNPNLYWYRQAAGRGLQLLFYSVGIGQISSEVPQNLSASRPQDRQFILSSKKLLLSDSGFYLCAWSQSLAGGPGEQYFGPGTRLTVT.

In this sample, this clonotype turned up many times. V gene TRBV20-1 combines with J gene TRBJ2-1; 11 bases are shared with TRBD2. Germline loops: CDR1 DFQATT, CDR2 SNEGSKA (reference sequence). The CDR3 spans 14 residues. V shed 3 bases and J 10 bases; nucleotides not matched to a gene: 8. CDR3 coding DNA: TGCAGTGCTAGTGATAGCGGGGGGGCGAGGGAGCAGTTCTTC. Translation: CSASDSGGAREQFF.

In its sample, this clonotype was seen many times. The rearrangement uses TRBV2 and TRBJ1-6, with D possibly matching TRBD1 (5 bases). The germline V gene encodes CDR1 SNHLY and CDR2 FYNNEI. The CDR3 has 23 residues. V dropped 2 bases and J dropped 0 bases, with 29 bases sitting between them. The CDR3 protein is CASSEYVSRRWGIDNSYNSPLHF. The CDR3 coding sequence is TGTGCCAGCAGTGAATACGTCTCGCGGCGTTGGGGCATCGACAACTCCTATAATTCACCCCTCCACTTT.

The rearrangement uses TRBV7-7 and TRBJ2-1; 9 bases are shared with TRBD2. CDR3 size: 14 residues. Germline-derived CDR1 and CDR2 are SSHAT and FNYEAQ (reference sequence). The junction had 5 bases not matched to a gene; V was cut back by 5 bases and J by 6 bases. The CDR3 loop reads CASSPGTSSNEQFF. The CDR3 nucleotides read TGTGCCAGCAGCCCCGGGACTAGCAGCAATGAGCAGTTCTTC.